These T cell receptor beta chains were read from a single sample in a study of shared clonotypes between healthy human individuals. The method was immunoSEQ multiplex PCR; TCRdb's version includes in-frame clones alone and lacks a portion of them. The sample lists about 1.4 million clones, about 96% occurring once. The sample taken for sequencing was naive CD4+ T cells sorted from blood. The receptor set was obtained from a man aged 25-45 years in good health. Each CDR3 is given with its conserved first and last residue. The order of the fields is V gene, D gene, J gene, clone size, CDR3 protein, CDR3 DNA. A D gene is named only where the DNA matches it firmly. Expanded clones get a size class; other rows say once, few or many, or leave the size out.

>TRBV19|.|TRBJ1-2|once
CASSPSGTTNYGYTF
TGTGCCAGTAGCCCCTCGGGTACGACTAACTATGGCTACACCTTC
>TRBV11-2|.|TRBJ2-1|once
CASSLDPGGYLSSYNEQFF
TGTGCCAGCAGCTTAGATCCGGGGGGCTACCTAAGCTCCTACAATGAGCAGTTCTTC
>TRBV29-1|.|TRBJ1-1|.
CSVGGEMNTEAFF
TGCAGCGTTGGGGGAGAAATGAACACTGAAGCTTTCTTT
>TRBV5-5|.|TRBJ2-2|.
CASSLDRSNTGELFF
TGTGCCAGCAGCTTGGACCGATCGAACACCGGGGAGCTGTTTTTT
>TRBV6-5|.|TRBJ2-1|few
CASSFDSYNEQFF
TGTGCCAGCAGTTTCGACTCCTACAATGAGCAGTTCTTC
>TRBV6-1|.|TRBJ1-1|.
CASSELNEAFF
TGTGCCAGCAGTGAGCTGAATGAAGCTTTCTTT
>TRBV7-2|TRBD2|TRBJ2-3|.
CASSLGGRGADTQYF
TGTGCCAGCAGCTTAGGCGGGAGAGGGGCAGATACGCAGTATTTT
>TRBV2|TRBD1|TRBJ1-2|.
CASSGDRSHGYTF
TGTGCCAGCAGTGGGGACAGGTCCCATGGCTACACCTTC
>TRBV5-1|TRBD1|TRBJ2-2|.
CASSLLTGMGPGELFF
TGCGCCAGCAGCTTGTTGACAGGGATGGGGCCCGGGGAGCTGTTTTTT
>TRBV5-1|.|TRBJ2-7|.
CASSLGTGPSYEQYF
TGCGCCAGCAGCTTGGGAACAGGGCCCAGCTACGAGCAGTACTTC
>TRBV15|TRBD1|TRBJ1-2|.
CATSTDRGYGYTF
TGTGCCACCAGCACTGACAGGGGATATGGCTACACCTTC
>TRBV9|TRBD1|TRBJ1-4|.
CASNPTGGFRTNEKLFF
TGTGCCAGCAACCCGACAGGGGGGTTCAGGACTAATGAAAAACTGTTTTTT
>TRBV9|.|TRBJ1-1|.
CASRRIEGAFF
TGTGCCAGCAGAAGAATCGAGGGAGCTTTCTTT
>TRBV7-9|TRBD1|TRBJ1-2|.
CASSLADRGSYGYTF
TGTGCCAGCAGCTTAGCGGACAGGGGGTCCTATGGCTACACCTTC
>TRBV5-5|TRBD2|TRBJ2-1|.
CASSMGTTNEQFF
TGTGCCAGCAGTATGGGGACTACCAATGAGCAGTTCTTC
>TRBV5-1|TRBD1|TRBJ2-7|.
CASSTQQGSYEQYF
TGCGCCAGCAGCACACAACAGGGGTCCTACGAGCAGTACTTC
>TRBV14|.|TRBJ1-3|.
CASRVGSGNTIYF
TGTGCCAGCAGGGTGGGGTCTGGAAACACCATATATTTT
>TRBV27|TRBD1|TRBJ1-1|.
CASRGTGNTEAFF
TGTGCCAGCAGGGGGACAGGGAACACTGAAGCTTTCTTT
>TRBV7-2|TRBD2|TRBJ2-1|.
CASSLATSGRSYNEQFF
TGTGCCAGCAGCTTAGCCACTAGCGGCCGCTCCTACAATGAGCAGTTCTTC
>TRBV5-1|TRBD1|TRBJ2-2|once
CASSGDRVDTGELFF
TGCGCCAGCAGCGGAGACAGGGTCGACACCGGGGAGCTGTTTTTT
>TRBV28|TRBD1|TRBJ2-7|.
CASSGQNLYEQYF
TGTGCCAGTTCGGGACAGAACCTCTACGAGCAGTACTTC
>TRBV19|.|TRBJ2-1|.
CASRDDHYNEQFF
TGTGCCAGTAGGGACGACCACTACAATGAGCAGTTCTTC
>TRBV19|.|TRBJ1-5|.
CASSRQTDSNQPQHF
TGTGCCAGTAGTCGCCAGACGGATAGCAATCAGCCCCAGCATTTT
>TRBV7-9|.|TRBJ2-2|.
CASSLRAETNTGELFF
TGTGCCAGCAGCCTCAGGGCCGAGACGAACACCGGGGAGCTGTTTTTT
>TRBV5-1|.|TRBJ1-5|.
CASSLESGYQPQHF
TGCGCCAGCAGCTTGGAATCCGGATATCAGCCCCAGCATTTT
>TRBV11-3|.|TRBJ2-1|.
CASSLGDGSYNEQFF
TGTGCCAGCAGCTTAGGAGACGGCTCCTACAATGAGCAGTTCTTC
>TRBV2|.|TRBJ2-7|.
CASSELGQGGSYEQYF
TGTGCCAGCAGTGAACTCGGGCAGGGCGGGTCCTACGAGCAGTACTTC
>TRBV15|.|TRBJ2-7|.
CATSRGGGGGGVYEQYF
TGTGCCACCAGCAGAGGAGGTGGGGGTGGCGGGGTCTACGAGCAGTACTTC
>TRBV4-1|.|TRBJ2-7|.
CASSLLYPSGGYEQYF
TGCGCCAGCAGCTTACTATATCCTAGTGGAGGCTACGAGCAGTACTTC
>TRBV5-1|.|TRBJ2-7|.
CASSGLLADEQYF
TGCGCCAGCAGCGGCCTGTTGGCCGACGAGCAGTACTTC
>TRBV7-6|TRBD1|TRBJ1-2|.
CASSRGTGVYGYTF
TGTGCCAGCAGCCGCGGGACAGGGGTCTATGGCTACACCTTC
>TRBV20-1|.|TRBJ2-2|.
CSASSRGELFF
TGCAGTGCTAGCTCTCGCGGGGAGCTGTTTTTT
>TRBV11-2|.|TRBJ2-2|.
CASRRGQMDANTGELFF
TGTGCCAGCAGGCGGGGCCAGATGGACGCGAACACCGGGGAGCTGTTTTTT
>TRBV7-9|.|TRBJ2-1|.
CASNGGNEQFF
TGTGCCAGCAATGGTGGGAATGAGCAGTTCTTC
>TRBV6-1|.|TRBJ2-3|.
CASSVDYADTQYF
TGTGCCAGCAGCGTGGACTATGCAGATACGCAGTATTTT
>TRBV25-1|.|TRBJ2-3|once
CASSDGGTDTQYF
TGTGCCAGCAGTGACGGGGGCACAGATACGCAGTATTTT
>TRBV11-2|TRBD1|TRBJ1-2|.
CASSSGQGVGYTF
TGTGCCAGCAGCTCGGGACAGGGGGTTGGGTACACCTTC
>TRBV5-8|.|TRBJ1-1|.
CASSLEGGPNTEAFF
TGTGCCAGCAGCTTGGAGGGGGGGCCGAACACTGAAGCTTTCTTT
>TRBV28|.|TRBJ2-2|.
CASNQATGELFF
TGTGCCAGCAACCAGGCGACCGGGGAGCTGTTTTTT
>TRBV9|.|TRBJ2-7|.
CASSVSLGGEQYF
TGTGCCAGCAGCGTAAGCTTGGGGGGCGAGCAGTACTTC
>TRBV7-8|.|TRBJ2-1|.
CASSQTPIYHNEQFF
TGTGCCAGCAGTCAGACCCCTATTTACCACAATGAGCAGTTCTTC
>TRBV18|TRBD1|TRBJ1-5|.
CASSPGDRVGFLHF
TGTGCCAGCTCACCTGGGGACAGGGTGGGTTTTCTGCATTTT
>TRBV19|.|TRBJ2-7|once
CASSIDRGTYEQYF
TGTGCCAGTAGTATAGATAGGGGGACCTACGAGCAGTACTTC
>TRBV5-6|TRBD1|TRBJ1-2|.
CASSPLRDRFYGYTF
TGTGCCAGCAGCCCCCTCCGGGACAGGTTCTATGGCTACACCTTC
>TRBV5-1|.|TRBJ2-7|.
CASSLEASVGEQYF
TGCGCCAGCAGCTTGGAGGCTAGCGTAGGAGAGCAGTACTTC
>TRBV19|.|TRBJ2-7|once
CASIVGQYF
TGTGCCAGTATAGTAGGGCAGTACTTC
>TRBV15|TRBD1|TRBJ2-1|.
CATSRVFGTVFF
TGTGCCACCAGCAGAGTTTTCGGGACAGTTTTCTTC
>TRBV10-1|.|TRBJ2-1|.
CASSESGTYNEQFF
TGCGCCAGCAGTGAGTCGGGCACCTACAATGAGCAGTTCTTC
>TRBV5-6|.|TRBJ1-6|.
CASSDGDSPLHF
TGTGCCAGCAGCGATGGGGATTCACCCCTCCACTTT
>TRBV5-1|TRBD2|TRBJ2-7|.
CASSSGLAGGPITYEQYF
TGCGCCAGCAGCTCAGGACTAGCGGGAGGGCCGATTACCTACGAGCAGTACTTC
>TRBV19|.|TRBJ1-1|.
CASSRVGGANTEAFF
TGTGCCAGTAGTAGAGTCGGGGGCGCGAACACTGAAGCTTTCTTT